Shown below are 27 T cell receptor beta chains from a single sample sequenced in a study of blood T cell repertoires in COVID-19. Measured with immunoSEQ multiplex PCR; TCRdb has only the in-frame clones, and not every one. Of fewer than 500,000 clones in the sample, 85% to 90% were seen once. Sequenced material: peripheral blood. These receptors originate from a woman in her 30s with acute or convalescent COVID-19.

The chain couples TRBV24-1 to TRBJ2-1; 8 bases line up with TRBD1. This CDR3 is built from 16 residues. The J segment lost 4 bases and the V segment lost 4 bases, leaving 8 bases of the junction unmatched. From germline, CDR1 is KGHDR and CDR2 SFDVKD. Here the CDR3 reads CATSESGQGAYNEQFF. The CDR3 DNA sequence: TGTGCCACCAGTGAGTCCGGACAGGGCGCGTACAATGAGCAGTTCTTC.

The chain couples TRBV7-7 to TRBJ2-1; TRBD1 matches 10 bases. Germline lookup yields CDR1 SSHAT and CDR2 FNYEAQ (reference sequence). This CDR3 spans 14 amino acids. The V gene end was trimmed by 5 bases and the J gene end by 8 bases; junction bases not matched to a gene: 6. The DNA of the CDR3 is TGTGCCAGCAGCCGGACAGGGGGTGTGGATGAGCAGTTCTTC. Its translation: CASSRTGGVDEQFF.

The chain joins TRBV5-1 to TRBJ2-1; 9 bases fit TRBD1. J gave up 5 bases and V 5 bases, and 11 bases lay outside the gene matches. The CDR3 spans 16 residues. CDR1 is SGHRS, CDR2 YFSETQ, per germline. As DNA, the CDR3 is TGCGCCAGCAGTCCGAGACCCGGGACAGGGCACAATGAGCAGTTCTTC. This gives the protein CASSPRPGTGHNEQFF.

The chain has TRBV7-2 and TRBJ2-1; 14 bases are shared with TRBD2. The germline V gene encodes CDR1 SGHTA and CDR2 FQGNSA. CDR3 length: 15 residues. The junction had 5 bases not matched to a gene; V was cut back by 3 bases and J by 10 bases. The CDR3 nucleotides are TGTGCCAGCAGCTTGACTAGCGGGGGGGCGAGGGAGCAGTTCTTC. Its protein product is CASSLTSGGAREQFF.

The CDR3 loop reads CATSGSGLAGGSYNEQFF. CDR3 nucleotides: TGTGCCACCAGTGGGTCGGGACTAGCGGGAGGCTCCTACAATGAGCAGTTCTTC. The gene calls are TRBV24-1 and TRBJ2-1; 15 bases agree with TRBD2. This CDR3 has 18 amino acids. The J segment lost 0 bases and the V segment lost 5 bases, leaving 4 bases of the junction unmatched. Germline V gene sequence: CDR1 KGHDR, CDR2 SFDVKD.

The chain employs TRBV7-9 and TRBJ2-5, with a weak D call TRBD1 (6 bases). This CDR3 is built from 13 residues. Per the germline V gene, CDR1 is SEHNR and CDR2 is FQNEAQ (reference sequence). Trimming took off 4 bases at V and 5 bases at J, with 11 bases between the two ends. The CDR3 region has the DNA TGTGCCAGCAGCTCCGTGCAGGGGGAGACCCAGTACTTC. Residues: CASSSVQGETQYF.

V usage is TRBV28 and J usage is TRBJ1-6, with unresolved D. The length of the CDR3 is 13 residues. The germline CDR1 and CDR2 sequences are MDHEN and SYDVKM. V lost 3 bases and J 6 bases, leaving 6 bases between the germline ends. CDR3 sequence: CASSLRVNSPLHF. The CDR3 nucleotides read TGTGCCAGCAGTTTGAGGGTTAATTCACCCCTCCACTTT. Complete variable domain (other parts from reference TRBV28 and TRBJ1-6): DVKVTQSSRYLVKRTGEKVFLECVQDMDHENMFWYRQDPGLGLRLIYFSYDVKMKEKGDIPEGYSVSREKKERFSLILESASTNQTSMYLCASSLRVNSPLHFGNGTRLTVT.

The chain employs TRBV9 and TRBJ2-1, with 15 positions matching TRBD2. The length of the CDR3 is 17 residues. The junction had 10 bases not matched to a gene; V was cut back by 3 bases and J by 9 bases. Germline CDR1 and CDR2: SGDLS and YYNGEE. This CDR3 reads CASSAARTSGGAVEQFF. The CDR3 DNA follows: TGTGCCAGCAGCGCCGCAAGGACTAGCGGGGGGGCTGTTGAGCAGTTCTTC. The complete variable domain, with remaining parts taken from reference TRBV9 and TRBJ2-1, reads DSGVTQTPKHLITATGQRVTLRCSPRSGDLSVYWYQQSLDQGLQFLIQYYNGEERAKGNILERFSAQQFPDLHSELNLSSLELGDSALYFCASSAARTSGGAVEQFFGPGTRLTVL.

The V gene is TRBV11-2, the J gene TRBJ2-1, with D tentatively TRBD2 (6 bases). Deletions cut 7 bases from V and 4 bases from J, with 29 bases between. Germline CDR1 SGHAT, CDR2 FQNNGV. The CDR3 sequence is 19 residues long. The CDR3 nucleotides read TGTGCCAGCACCCTCGGAAGGCTAGCGCGGAGCTCCGCTTACAATGAGCAGTTCTTC. Translation gives CASTLGRLARSSAYNEQFF.

The rearrangement uses TRBV6-1 and TRBJ2-1, with 7 bases that match TRBD1. J lost 8 bases, V lost 2 bases, and 9 bases had no gene match. CDR3 length: 15 amino acids. CDR1 is MNHNS, CDR2 SASEGT, per germline. Here the CDR3 DNA reads TGTGCCAGCAGTGAACGGGCAGGGGGTGCGGATGAGCAGTTCTTC. This encodes CASSERAGGADEQFF.

The chain employs TRBV19 and TRBJ1-5, with 9 bases lining up with TRBD1. Germline loops: CDR1 LNHDA, CDR2 SQIVND (reference sequence). With 1 base clipped from V and 0 bases from J, the junction kept 4 bases outside the gene matches. This CDR3 has 17 amino acids. CDR3 bases: TGTGCCAGTAGTATAGGGACAGGGGATTATAGCAATCAGCCCCAGCATTTT. This codes for CASSIGTGDYSNQPQHF.

This chain joins TRBV11-2 and TRBJ1-3, with D possibly matching TRBD1 (5 bases). This CDR3 spans 17 amino acids. Germline V lookup: CDR1 SGHAT, CDR2 FQNNGV. V was clipped by 5 bases and J by 0 bases, with 17 bases between them. In DNA, the CDR3 is TGTGCCAGCAGCCCACGACAGAAAATCAACTCTGGAAACACCATATATTTT. This translates into CASSPRQKINSGNTIYF.

The chain couples TRBV18 to TRBJ2-1, with 8 bases aligning to TRBD1. With V trimmed by 3 bases and J by 8 bases, 9 bases remained unmatched. Germline assignment: CDR1 KGHSH and CDR2 LQKENI. This CDR3 has 15 amino acids. CDR3 protein: CASSPPDRESYEQFF. DNA for the CDR3: TGTGCCAGCTCACCGCCGGACAGGGAATCATATGAGCAGTTCTTC.

The rearrangement uses TRBV19 and TRBJ1-4, with a possible D match to TRBD1 (5 bases). CDR1 and CDR2 (germline): LNHDA, SQIVND (reference sequence). Trimming cost V 5 bases and J 3 bases, with 7 bases left between them. This CDR3 has 13 residues. The CDR3 here is CASSRQSNEKLFF. The CDR3 coding sequence is TGTGCCAGTAGTCGACAGTCTAATGAAAAACTGTTTTTT.

The chain has TRBV12-3 or TRBV12-4 and TRBJ1-1; no reliable D call. Between the trimmed V and J ends, which lost 6 bases and 0 bases, there was a span of 8 bases. The CDR3 covers 13 residues. Here the CDR3 reads CASRSIMNTEAFF. CDR3 sequence (DNA): TGTGCCAGCAGATCTATTATGAACACTGAAGCTTTCTTT.

The chain combines TRBV2 with TRBJ2-7; 8 bases line up with TRBD1. Germline values: CDR1 SNHLY, CDR2 FYNNEI. V lost 5 bases and J lost 2; bases outside the gene matches: 8. The CDR3 has 15 residues. The CDR3 nucleotides are TGTGCCAGCAGTATCGGGCCGACAGGGGCCTACGAGCAGTACTTC. Protein sequence: CASSIGPTGAYEQYF.

The rearrangement links TRBV27 to TRBJ2-7; 8 bases fit TRBD2. V was clipped by 5 bases and J by 5 bases; unmatched bases: 11. This CDR3 has 15 amino acids. Germline V gene data show CDR1 as MNHEY and CDR2 as SMNVEV (reference sequence). The CDR3 sequence: CASSIYGPGGDEQYF. The DNA of the CDR3 is TGTGCCAGCAGTATTTATGGGCCGGGAGGGGACGAGCAGTACTTC.

The chain is built from TRBV10-1 and TRBJ2-5, with 14 bases aligning to TRBD2. The V gene's germline CDR1 is WNHNN and CDR2 SYGVQD (reference sequence). Unmatched junction bases numbered 15, after V lost 10 bases and J lost 2 bases. CDR3 length: 18 amino acids. CDR3 region: CAKKRPGLAGALQETQYF. CDR3 in DNA: TGCGCCAAGAAGAGGCCGGGACTAGCGGGGGCCCTACAAGAGACCCAGTACTTC.

V usage is TRBV6-5 and J usage is TRBJ2-3; 7 bases line up with TRBD2. The CDR3 loop spans 11 amino acids. V shed 8 bases and J 15 bases; nucleotides not matched to a gene: 11. The germline V gene encodes CDR1 MNHEY and CDR2 SVGAGI. The CDR3 nucleotides are TGTGCCAGCTCCTCGGGGGGTCGGTCATATTTT. This sequence encodes CASSSGGRSYF.

This clone has a count of ten or more. The chain has TRBV7-3 and TRBJ1-1; D is ambiguous. This CDR3 has 13 amino acids. Between the trimmed V and J ends, which lost 6 bases and 0 bases, there was a span of 8 bases. The germline gives CDR1 SGHTA, CDR2 FQGTGA. CDR3 in DNA: TGTGCCAGCAGTGGGCAGGTGAACACTGAAGCTTTCTTT. This codes for CASSGQVNTEAFF.

The chain is built from TRBV5-5 and TRBJ1-2; TRBD1 aligns across 10 bases. This CDR3 has 16 amino acids. The V segment lost 5 bases and the J segment 3 bases; nucleotides outside the gene matches: 10. The germline V gene encodes CDR1 SGHKS and CDR2 YYEKEE (reference sequence). In DNA, the CDR3 is TGTGCCAGCAGGGATGAACGACAGGGGGCCTACTATGGCTACACCTTC. Translating it yields CASRDERQGAYYGYTF.

CDR3 amino acids: CASETGMSGYGYTF. The CDR3 bases are TGTGCCAGCGAAACAGGGATGAGCGGCTATGGCTACACCTTC. The chain recombines TRBV2 with TRBJ1-2; TRBD1 is a possible D gene (6 bases). Germline V gene sequence: CDR1 SNHLY, CDR2 FYNNEI. CDR3 size: 14 residues. Trimming took 8 bases from V and 4 from J, leaving 17 bases between them.

The rearrangement joins TRBV25-1 to TRBJ1-5; no definite D call. The CDR3 contains 14 residues. CDR1 is MGHDK, CDR2 SYGVNS, per germline. The V and J ends lost 4 bases and 0 bases respectively, with 7 bases between them. This chain's CDR3 is CASSGEGSNQPQHF. The CDR3 DNA sequence: TGTGCCAGCAGTGGAGAGGGTAGCAATCAGCCCCAGCATTTT.

This chain joins TRBV4-1 and TRBJ2-5; a weak D match, TRBD2 (5 bases). V gave up 1 base and J gave up 9 bases, with 15 bases separating them. The CDR3 spans 14 residues. Germline CDR1 is MGHRA and CDR2 is YSYEKL. CDR3 in DNA: TGCGCCAGCAGCCAAGGGTTAACTAGTCGGCCCCAGTACTTC. Its protein is CASSQGLTSRPQYF.

The J gene is TRBJ2-1, the V gene TRBV11-2; TRBD2 matches 8 bases. Germline-derived CDR1 and CDR2 are SGHAT and FQNNGV. The V gene end was trimmed by 3 bases and the J gene end by 6 bases; junction bases not matched to a gene: 1. This CDR3 is 13 amino acids long. CDR3 amino acids: CASSFGGGNEQFF. In DNA form, the CDR3 reads TGTGCCAGCAGCTTCGGGGGGGGCAATGAGCAGTTCTTC.

This clone has a handful of counts. This rearrangement joins TRBV12-3 or TRBV12-4 to TRBJ2-3, with TRBD2 matching 8 bases. Trimming removed 3 bases from V and 13 bases from J; junction bases left unmatched: 6. This CDR3 spans 12 amino acids. The CDR3 spells CASSLSSGREYF. CDR3 nucleotide sequence: TGTGCCAGCAGTTTGTCTAGCGGGCGGGAGTATTTT.

V gene TRBV9 combines with J gene TRBJ2-7; tentative D call: TRBD2 (6 bases). Between the trimmed V and J ends, which lost 0 bases and 7 bases, there was a span of 14 bases. The germline V gene encodes CDR1 SGDLS and CDR2 YYNGEE. This CDR3 has 14 amino acids. CDR3 sequence (DNA): TGTGCCAGCAGCGTAGACGGGGGAACCAGGGAGCAGTACTTC. As protein: CASSVDGGTREQYF.